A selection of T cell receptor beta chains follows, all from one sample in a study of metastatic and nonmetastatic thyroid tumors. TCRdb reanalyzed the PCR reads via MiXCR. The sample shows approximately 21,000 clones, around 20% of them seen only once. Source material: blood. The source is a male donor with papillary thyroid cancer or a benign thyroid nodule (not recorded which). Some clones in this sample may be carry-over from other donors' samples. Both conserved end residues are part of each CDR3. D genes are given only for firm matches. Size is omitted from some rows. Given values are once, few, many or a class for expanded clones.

CASSTRVGIGEQYF	TGTGCCAGTAGTACCCGAGTAGGGATTGGCGAGCAGTACTTC	TRBV19	medium-sized	NA	TRBJ2-7
CASSDPGLAGGTDTQYF	TGCGCCAGCAGCGATCCGGGACTAGCGGGGGGGACAGATACGCAGTATTTT	TRBV5-1	many	TRBD2	TRBJ2-3
CASSEWNQGRGETQYF	TGTGCCAGCAGTGAATGGAATCAGGGGAGGGGGGAGACCCAGTACTTC	TRBV6-1	many	NA	TRBJ2-5
CASSQDMGSYGYTF	TGTGCCAGCAGCCAAGATATGGGCAGCTATGGCTACACCTTC	TRBV4-2	many	NA	TRBJ1-2
CASSGDRDEEQYF	TGTGCCAGCAGCGGGGACAGGGACGAGGAGCAGTACTTC	TRBV7-2	NA	TRBD1	TRBJ2-7
CASSLGLAGYNEQFF	TGTGCCAGCAGCTTGGGACTAGCGGGGTACAATGAGCAGTTCTTC	TRBV11-1	NA	TRBD2	TRBJ2-1
CASAEALGDTEAFF	TGTGCCAGTGCAGAGGCGTTGGGTGACACTGAAGCTTTCTTT	TRBV6-1	NA	NA	TRBJ1-1
CASSLSLAGSYNEQFF	TGTGCCAGCAGCTTGAGTCTAGCAGGCTCCTACAATGAGCAGTTCTTC	TRBV7-9	many	NA	TRBJ2-1
CASSSRGQVAGANVLTF	TGTGCCAGCAGTTCGCGGGGACAGGTCGCCGGGGCCAACGTCCTGACTTTC	TRBV6-5	NA	TRBD1	TRBJ2-6
CASSDRDNTESFF	TGTGCTAGCAGTGACCGGGACAACACTGAATCTTTCTTT	TRBV6-4	few	NA	TRBJ1-1
CATSLEDNSPLRF	TGTGCCACCTCCCTTGAAGATAATTCACCCCTCCGCTTT	TRBV15	NA	NA	TRBJ1-6